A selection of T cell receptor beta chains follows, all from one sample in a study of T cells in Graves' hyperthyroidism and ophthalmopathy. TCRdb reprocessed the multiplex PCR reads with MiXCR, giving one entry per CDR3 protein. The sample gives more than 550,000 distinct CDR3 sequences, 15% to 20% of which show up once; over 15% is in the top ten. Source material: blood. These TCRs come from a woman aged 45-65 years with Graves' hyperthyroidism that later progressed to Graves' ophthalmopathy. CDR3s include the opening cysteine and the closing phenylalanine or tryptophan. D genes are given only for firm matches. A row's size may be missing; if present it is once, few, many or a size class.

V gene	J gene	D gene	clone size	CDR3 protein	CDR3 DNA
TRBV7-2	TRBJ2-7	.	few	CASSLDLAGEQYF	TGTGCCAGCAGCTTAGATCTAGCAGGGGAGCAGTACTTC
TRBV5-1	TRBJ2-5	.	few	CASSLDFPTPETQYF	TGCGCCAGCAGCTTGGATTTTCCCACGCCAGAGACCCAGTACTTC
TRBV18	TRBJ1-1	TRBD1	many	CASSPYRGRDTEAFF	TGTGCCAGCTCACCCTACAGGGGAAGGGACACTGAAGCTTTCTTT
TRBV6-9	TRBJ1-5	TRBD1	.	CASSYMTGGTSNQPQHF	TGTGCCAGCAGTTATATGACAGGGGGCACGAGCAATCAGCCCCAGCATTTT
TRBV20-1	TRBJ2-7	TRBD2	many	CSAARTSPPTYEQYF	TGCAGTGCGGCCCGGACTAGCCCTCCGACCTACGAGCAGTACTTC
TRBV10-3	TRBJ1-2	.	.	CAIGPRVSGYTF	TGTGCCATCGGTCCGAGGGTTAGTGGCTACACCTTC
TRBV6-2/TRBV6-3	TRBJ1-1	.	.	CASSPRGDPTFEAFF	TGTGCCAGCAGTCCTCGAGGAGATCCTACCTTTGAAGCTTTCTTT
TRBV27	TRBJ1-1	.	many	CASRAGWDTEAFF	TGTGCCAGCAGGGCAGGGTGGGACACTGAAGCTTTCTTT
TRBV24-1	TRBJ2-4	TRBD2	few	CATSDLAGAAGGRIDQYF	TGTGCCACCAGTGATCTAGCGGGAGCCGCCGGGGGGAGGATTGATCAGTACTTC
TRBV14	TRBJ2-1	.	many	CASSQQRSGASEQFF	TGTGCCAGCAGCCAACAGCGTTCGGGGGCGTCTGAGCAGTTCTTC
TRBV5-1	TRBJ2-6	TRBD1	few	CASSHRTGPGANVLTF	TGCGCCAGCAGCCACCGGACAGGGCCTGGGGCCAACGTCCTGACTTTC
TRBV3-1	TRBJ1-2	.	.	CASSQGSTAGYTF	TGTGCCAGCAGCCAAGGATCGACGGCCGGCTACACCTTC
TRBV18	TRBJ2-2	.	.	CASSPQALTGTPYTGELFF	TGTGCCAGCTCACCACAGGCCTTAACCGGGACACCTTACACCGGGGAGCTGTTTTTT
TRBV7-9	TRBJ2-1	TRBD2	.	CASSFGGAQFF	TGTGCCAGCAGTTTCGGGGGGGCACAGTTCTTC
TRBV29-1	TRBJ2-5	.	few	CSVASGDATQYF	TGCAGCGTTGCCTCGGGGGATGCGACCCAGTACTTC
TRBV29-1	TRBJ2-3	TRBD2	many	CSVLPAGSSTDTQYF	TGCAGCGTTCTCCCAGCGGGGTCTAGCACAGATACGCAGTATTTT
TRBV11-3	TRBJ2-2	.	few	CASSFYRNTGELFF	TGTGCCAGCAGCTTCTACCGGAACACCGGGGAGCTGTTTTTT
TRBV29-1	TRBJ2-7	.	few	CSVEEGAEYEQYF	TGCAGCGTTGAGGAGGGGGCCGAGTACGAGCAGTACTTC
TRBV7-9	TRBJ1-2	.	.	CATIGAFGNYGYTF	TGTGCCACCATCGGGGCGTTCGGTAACTATGGCTACACCTTC